This T cell receptor beta chain stems from a study of T cell responses to AZD1222 COVID-19 vaccine. The V end was cut by 7 bases, the J end by 4 bases, with 19 bases between. Looked up from germline, CDR1 is MNHEY and CDR2 is SVGAGI. The CDR3 extends over 15 amino acids. Sequencing was performed with immunoSEQ multiplex PCR; in TCRdb, only in-frame clones are kept and a portion is missing. The table records around 120,000 clones, roughly 90% of them present only once. This receptor was taken from an adult in good health. Specimen: peripheral blood, collected on day 0 of AZD1222 vaccination. V is TRBV6-5 and J is TRBJ1-2; D is perhaps TRBD1 (5 bases). The CDR3 DNA is TGTGCCAGCAAAGGAGACAGTAAGATAATCTATGGCTACACCTTC. Protein sequence: CASKGDSKIIYGYTF.